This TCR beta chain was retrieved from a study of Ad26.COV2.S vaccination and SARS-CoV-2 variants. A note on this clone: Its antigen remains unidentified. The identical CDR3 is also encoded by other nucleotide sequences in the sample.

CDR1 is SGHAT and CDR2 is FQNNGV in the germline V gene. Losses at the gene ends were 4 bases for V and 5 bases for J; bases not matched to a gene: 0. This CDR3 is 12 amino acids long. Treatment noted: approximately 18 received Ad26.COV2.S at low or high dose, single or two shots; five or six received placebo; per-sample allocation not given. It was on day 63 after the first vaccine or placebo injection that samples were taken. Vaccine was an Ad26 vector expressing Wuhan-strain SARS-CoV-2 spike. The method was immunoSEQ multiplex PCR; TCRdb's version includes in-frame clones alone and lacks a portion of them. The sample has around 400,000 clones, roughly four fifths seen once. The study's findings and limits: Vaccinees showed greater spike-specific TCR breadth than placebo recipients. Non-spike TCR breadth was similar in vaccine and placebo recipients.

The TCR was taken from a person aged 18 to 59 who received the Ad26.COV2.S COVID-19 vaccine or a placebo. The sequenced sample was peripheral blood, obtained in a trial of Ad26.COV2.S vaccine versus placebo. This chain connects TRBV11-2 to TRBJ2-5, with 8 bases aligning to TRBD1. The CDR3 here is CASSWDRETQYF. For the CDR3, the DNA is TGTGCCAGCAGCTGGGACAGGGAGACCCAGTACTTC. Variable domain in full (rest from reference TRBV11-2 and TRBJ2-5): EAGVAQSPRYKIIEKRQSVAFWCNPISGHATLYWYQQILGQGPKLLIQFQNNGVVDDSQLPKDRFSAERLKGVDSTLKIQPAKLEDSAVYLCASSWDRETQYFGPGTRLLVL.